This TCR beta chain was sequenced in a study of shared clonotypes between healthy human individuals. Study at large: Sampling drew on donors who were a couple of women and a few men aged 18 to 49.

Terminally differentiated effector memory CD45RA+ cells were excluded from the naive CD8 cells, which were CD45RO-negative and positively selected for CCR7. Sorted subsets were amplified in replicate PCRs using about 210 ng DNA, 30,000 to 35,000 T cell genomes. TCRdb keeps only in-frame clones here, not all; method: immunoSEQ multiplex PCR. This table holds roughly 1,800,000 clones, about 95% found once. The CDR3 is 15 amino acids. Trimming took off 2 bases at V and 5 bases at J, with 13 bases between the two ends. Looked up from germline, CDR1 is MNHNS and CDR2 is SASEGT. This TCR was recovered from a man between 18 and 29 years old in good health. Input material: naive CD8+ T cells sorted from blood. The rearrangement uses TRBV6-1 and TRBJ1-5; the D gene is possibly TRBD1 (5 bases). The CDR3 DNA is TGTGCCAGCAGTGAAAAGGCTCGGGGGTATCAGCCCCAGCATTTT. This translates into CASSEKARGYQPQHF.